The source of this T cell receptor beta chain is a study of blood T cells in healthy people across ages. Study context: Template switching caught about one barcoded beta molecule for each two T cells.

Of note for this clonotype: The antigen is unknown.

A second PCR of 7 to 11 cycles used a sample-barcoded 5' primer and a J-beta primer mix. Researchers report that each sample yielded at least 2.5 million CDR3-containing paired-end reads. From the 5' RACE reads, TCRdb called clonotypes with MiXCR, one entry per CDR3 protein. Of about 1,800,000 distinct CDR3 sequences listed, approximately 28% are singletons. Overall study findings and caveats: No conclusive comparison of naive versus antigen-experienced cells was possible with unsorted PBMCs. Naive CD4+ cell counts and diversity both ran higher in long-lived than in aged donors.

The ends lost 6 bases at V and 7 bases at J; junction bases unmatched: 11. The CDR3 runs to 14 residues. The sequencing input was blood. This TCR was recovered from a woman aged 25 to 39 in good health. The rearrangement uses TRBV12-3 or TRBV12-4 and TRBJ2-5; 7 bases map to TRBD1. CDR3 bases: TGTGCCAGCAGCCGGAGACAGGGCGGAGTGACCCAGTACTTC. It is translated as CASSRRQGGVTQYF.